Presented here are 28 T cell receptor beta chains from one specimen sequenced in a study of cytotoxic CD8 clonotypes in ibrutinib-treated CLL. Clones were sequenced by immunoSEQ multiplex PCR, and TCRdb holds only the in-frame ones, with some missing. The sample contains roughly 18,000 clones, 81% of which appear only once. This specimen was PBMCs, taken before ibrutinib treatment. All receptors come from a human donor with chronic lymphocytic leukemia.

The chain uses TRBV5-1 and TRBJ1-1, with 8 bases matching TRBD1. The germline gives CDR1 SGHRS, CDR2 YFSETQ. The CDR3 covers 16 residues. V dropped 3 bases and J dropped 1; count of bases not matched to a gene: 8. The CDR3 DNA sequence: TGCGCCAGCAGCTCCCACAGGGGGGGGCCGAACACTGAAGCTTTCTTT. It specifies CASSSHRGGPNTEAFF.

The rearrangement joins TRBV25-1 to TRBJ1-2; D is unresolved. V dropped 1 base and J dropped 3 bases, with 15 bases sitting between them. CDR1 is MGHDK and CDR2 is SYGVNS in the germline V gene. CDR3 length: 16 amino acids. In DNA, the CDR3 is TGTGCCAGCAGTGAATCCCCTGGGAGGGAATACTATGGCTACACCTTC. Its protein product is CASSESPGREYYGYTF.

This chain connects TRBV6-5 to TRBJ2-7, with 9 positions matching TRBD1. The CDR3 extends over 15 amino acids. The trim removed 2 bases at V and 2 bases at J, leaving 4 bases unmatched. CDR1 is MNHEY, CDR2 SVGAGI, per germline. The CDR3 spells CASSYRTGEAYEQYF. The CDR3 region has the DNA TGTGCCAGCAGTTACAGGACAGGGGAAGCCTACGAGCAGTACTTC.

The chain combines TRBV19 with TRBJ1-6, with 9 bases aligning to TRBD1. In germline, CDR1 is LNHDA, CDR2 SQIVND (reference sequence). V shed 1 base and J 7 bases; nucleotides not matched to a gene: 5. The CDR3 covers 16 residues. CDR3 in DNA: TGTGCCAGTAGTATAGGTACCGGGACAGGGAATTCACCCCTCCACTTT. Protein product: CASSIGTGTGNSPLHF. The full variable domain, its missing parts supplied by reference TRBV19 and TRBJ1-6, is DGGITQSPKYLFRKEGQNVTLSCEQNLNHDAMYWYRQDPGQGLRLIYYSQIVNDFQKGDIAEGYSVSREKKESFPLTVTSAQKNPTAFYLCASSIGTGTGNSPLHFGNGTRLTVT.

V gene TRBV6-5 combines with J gene TRBJ1-1, with 10 bases matching TRBD1. The CDR3 covers 15 residues. Per the germline V gene, CDR1 is MNHEY and CDR2 is SVGAGI. J lost 4 bases, V lost 1 base, and 3 bases had no gene match. The DNA for the CDR3 is TGTGCCAGCAGTTACTTTGGACAGGGGGGCACTGAAGCTTTCTTT. Translation: CASSYFGQGGTEAFF.

The chain employs TRBV7-4 and TRBJ1-5, with 9 nucleotides matching TRBD1. Trimming removed 2 bases from V and 12 bases from J; junction bases left unmatched: 8. CDR3 length: 14 residues. CDR1 and CDR2 from the germline V gene are SGHVT and SQSDAQ. CDR3 in amino acids: CASSLNRGLSRQHF. The CDR3 DNA sequence: TGTGCCAGCAGCTTAAACAGGGGGCTCTCGCGCCAGCATTTT.

This chain connects TRBV10-3 to TRBJ1-1; unclear D gene. CDR3 length: 15 residues. The germline V gene has CDR1 ENHRY and CDR2 SYGVKD. V lost 6 bases and J 0 bases, leaving 14 bases between the germline ends. The CDR3 loop is CAIRQELALNTEAFF. As DNA, the CDR3 is TGTGCCATCAGGCAGGAACTAGCTCTGAACACTGAAGCTTTCTTT.

This clone has just one count. This chain connects TRBV10-1 to TRBJ2-2, with TRBD2 as a possible D gene (5 bases). There are 13 residues in the CDR3. CDR1 and CDR2 (germline): WNHNN, SYGVQD (reference sequence). V dropped 10 bases and J dropped 0 bases, with 9 bases sitting between them. The CDR3 sequence is CATTDSNTGELFF. The CDR3 nucleotides are TGCGCCACCACGGACTCGAACACCGGGGAGCTGTTTTTT.

The genes are TRBV11-3 and TRBJ2-1; D tentatively fits TRBD1 or TRBD2 (6 bases each). The CDR3 runs to 16 residues. V dropped 6 bases and J dropped 7 bases, with 22 bases sitting between them. Germline V gives CDR1 SGHNT, CDR2 YENEEA. CDR3 sequence reads: CASSLTPGAVGNEQFF. The CDR3 coding sequence is TGTGCCAGCAGTCTGACCCCGGGGGCCGTGGGGAATGAGCAGTTCTTC.

The chain uses TRBV18 and TRBJ2-3; D is uncertain. CDR1 is KGHSH and CDR2 is LQKENI in the germline V gene. CDR3 length: 12 residues. Trimming stripped 8 bases from V and 1 base from J, with 7 bases between. The CDR3 here is CASPEGTDTQYF. CDR3 DNA sequence: TGTGCCAGCCCTGAGGGCACAGATACGCAGTATTTT.

V is TRBV6-6 and J is TRBJ2-5; no clear D. The CDR3 is made up of 11 amino acids. The germline CDR1 and CDR2 sequences are MNHNY and SVGAGI (reference sequence). V was cut by 2 bases and J by 5 bases, with 3 bases left in between. CDR3 DNA sequence: TGTGCCAGCAGTTACGGGGAGACCCAGTACTTC. Its protein is CASSYGETQYF.

This chain links TRBV11-2 with TRBJ1-3; 12 positions agree with TRBD1. The CDR3 has 18 residues. The V gene's germline CDR1 is SGHAT and CDR2 FQNNGV. Germline trimming cut 2 bases from V and 3 bases from J; bases unmatched to any gene: 8. The CDR3 spells CASSLRDRGLTGGNTIYF. In DNA, the CDR3 is TGTGCCAGCAGCTTAAGGGACAGGGGGCTTACTGGTGGAAACACCATATATTTT.

The chain joins TRBV6-6 to TRBJ1-4; D unclear. CDR1 and CDR2 (germline): MNHNY, SVGAGI (reference sequence). Trimming left V 1 base short and J 10 bases short, with 10 bases between. This CDR3 is built from 13 residues. The CDR3, as DNA: TGTGCCAGCAGTTACTTGGAGGGTACAAAACTGTTTTTT. Translated, it gives CASSYLEGTKLFF.

By frequency in the sample, this clone is medium-sized. V usage is TRBV7-2 and J usage is TRBJ2-7; D not certain. V gave up 0 bases and J gave up 0 bases, with 9 bases separating them. CDR1 SGHTA and CDR2 FQGNSA come from the germline V gene. The CDR3 runs to 15 residues. The CDR3 region has the DNA TGTGCCAGCAGCTTAGCGCACCAGACCTCCTACGAGCAGTACTTC. It codes for CASSLAHQTSYEQYF.

V gene TRBV19 combines with J gene TRBJ1-5, with D unresolved. Deletions cut 4 bases from V and 3 bases from J, with 7 bases between. Germline CDR1 is LNHDA and CDR2 is SQIVND (reference sequence). The CDR3 is made up of 13 amino acids. The CDR3 sequence is CASSSGNNQPQHF. CDR3 DNA sequence: TGTGCCAGTAGTAGCGGAAACAATCAGCCCCAGCATTTT. Full variable domain (missing parts from reference TRBV19 and TRBJ1-5): DGGITQSPKYLFRKEGQNVTLSCEQNLNHDAMYWYRQDPGQGLRLIYYSQIVNDFQKGDIAEGYSVSREKKESFPLTVTSAQKNPTAFYLCASSSGNNQPQHFGDGTRLSIL.

The chain has TRBV9 and TRBJ1-1, with D unresolved. The CDR3 totals 13 residues. Germline V gives CDR1 SGDLS, CDR2 YYNGEE. Trimming removed 5 bases at V and 1 base at J, with 9 bases between. The DNA for the CDR3 is TGTGCCAGCAGGGAAGTCGGGAACACTGAAGCTTTCTTT. Encoded protein: CASREVGNTEAFF.

The genes are TRBV4-2 and TRBJ1-2; D is ambiguous. The CDR3 contains 12 residues. The V and J ends lost 6 bases and 0 bases respectively, with 5 bases between them. CDR1 is LGHNA and CDR2 is YNFKEQ in the germline V gene. CDR3 sequence reads: CASRNTNYGYTF. CDR3 coding DNA: TGTGCCAGCAGAAACACTAACTATGGCTACACCTTC.

CDR3 nucleotides: TGCGCCAGCAGCCAAGATGTACCTGGGCGGACGGAGCAGTTCTTC. Amino acids: CASSQDVPGRTEQFF. This chain uses TRBV4-1 with TRBJ2-1; D call uncertain. Germline V gives CDR1 MGHRA, CDR2 YSYEKL. Trimming took 0 bases from V and 10 from J, leaving 16 bases between them. The CDR3 runs to 15 residues.

The rearrangement uses TRBV15 and TRBJ1-2; D call uncertain. The germline V gene has CDR1 LNHNV and CDR2 YYDKDF (reference sequence). The CDR3 has 12 amino acids. The V gene lost 4 bases and the J gene lost 10 bases, with 13 bases spanning the gap. The CDR3 nucleotides read TGTGCCACCAGCACAATAGGACGGTACTACACCTTC. Protein: CATSTIGRYYTF.

The gene calls are TRBV27 and TRBJ2-2; D remains ambiguous. The CDR3 is made up of 15 amino acids. The germline V gene encodes CDR1 MNHEY and CDR2 SMNVEV (reference sequence). V was clipped by 3 bases and J by 0 bases, with 8 bases between them. CDR3 region: CASSFYSANTGELFF. The CDR3 DNA follows: TGTGCCAGCAGTTTTTACAGCGCGAACACCGGGGAGCTGTTTTTT.

This chain joins TRBV7-2 and TRBJ2-7; 9 bases agree with TRBD2. CDR1 SGHTA and CDR2 FQGNSA come from the germline V gene. J gave up 4 bases and V 3 bases, and 7 bases lay outside the gene matches. This CDR3 is built from 15 residues. This CDR3 is CASSFRAGGNYEQYF. CDR3 in DNA: TGTGCCAGCAGCTTCCGAGCGGGGGGAAATTACGAGCAGTACTTC.

This sequence joins TRBV30 and TRBJ2-6, with TRBD1 as a possible D gene (5 bases). Trimming shortened V by 6 bases and J by 0 bases, and 12 bases separated the two germline ends. The CDR3 has 15 residues. Per germline, CDR1 GTSNPN and CDR2 SVGIG (reference sequence). CDR3: CACQKRGSGANVLTF. In DNA form, the CDR3 reads TGTGCCTGCCAGAAAAGGGGCTCTGGGGCCAACGTCCTGACTTTC.

V is TRBV10-3 and J is TRBJ1-1, with a weak D call TRBD1 (6 bases). Trimming cost V 7 bases and J 5 bases, with 14 bases left between them. The CDR3 has 13 amino acids. Germline lookup yields CDR1 ENHRY and CDR2 SYGVKD. CDR3 in DNA: TGTGCCATCAACGGGGGGCCGGGAACTGAAGCTTTCTTT. This gives the protein CAINGGPGTEAFF.

The V and J genes are TRBV6-5 and TRBJ2-2, with D tentatively TRBD1 or TRBD2 (7 bases each). The V end was cut by 2 bases, the J end by 6 bases, with 10 bases between. This CDR3 is built from 14 residues. Per germline, CDR1 MNHEY and CDR2 SVGAGI. CDR3 in amino acids: CASSYQGGPGELFF. The CDR3 nucleotides read TGTGCCAGCAGTTACCAGGGGGGGCCCGGGGAGCTGTTTTTT.

J is TRBJ1-1 and V is TRBV6-5, with 9 bases that match TRBD1. The germline gives CDR1 MNHEY, CDR2 SVGAGI. J lost 3 bases, V lost 3 bases, and 8 bases had no gene match. CDR3 length equals 16 residues. The CDR3 DNA sequence: TGTGCCAGCAGTTATGCGGGACAGGGTAGGTACACTGAAGCTTTCTTT. It translates to CASSYAGQGRYTEAFF.

CDR3: CASSTQGSSNQPQHF. CDR3 bases: TGTGCCAGCAGCACACAGGGGAGTAGCAATCAGCCCCAGCATTTT. The V and J genes are TRBV7-2 and TRBJ1-5; 7 bases agree with TRBD1. Per the germline V gene, CDR1 is SGHTA and CDR2 is FQGNSA. J gave up 0 bases and V 5 bases, and 4 bases lay outside the gene matches. The CDR3 loop spans 15 amino acids.

V gene TRBV6-6 combines with J gene TRBJ1-2; possibly TRBD1 for D (5 bases). The V end lost 6 bases, the J end lost 7 bases, and 15 bases lay between the germline ends. Per the germline V gene, CDR1 is MNHNY and CDR2 is SVGAGI (reference sequence). The CDR3 length is 13 residues. Here the CDR3 DNA reads TGTGCCAGCAGACGGGACCCCACCTTTGGCTACACCTTC. This sequence encodes CASRRDPTFGYTF.

This chain uses TRBV25-1 with TRBJ1-5; D is ambiguous. The CDR3 runs to 15 residues. CDR1 is MGHDK, CDR2 SYGVNS, per germline. V lost 3 bases to trimming and J lost 0 bases, with 9 bases between them. CDR3: CASSERGSSNQPQHF. The CDR3 DNA follows: TGTGCCAGCAGTGAGAGAGGTAGTAGCAATCAGCCCCAGCATTTT.